Reported below is one T cell receptor beta chain. Its target is not known. V lost 8 bases and J lost 3; bases outside the gene matches: 12. The CDR3 is made up of 15 amino acids. From germline, CDR1 is SGHRS and CDR2 YFSETQ. Study observations and caveats: Larger-cohort validation covered only one TCR beta V-J rearrangement. Tumor-infiltrating Treg TCR alpha and beta sequences overlapped most with tumor naive CD4+ T cells, then blood naive. Tumor memory CD4+ T cell TCR gene usage was found to cluster with blood and lymph node memory CD4+ cells and with lymph node naive CD4+ cells.

After constant-region reverse-primer amplification, full-length variable regions underwent semi-nested PCR with Nested Universal Primer A. Each CDR3 protein gets one entry after TCRdb re-called the 5' RACE reads with MiXCR. The data contain approximately 58,000 distinct CDR3 sequences, about 26% of them singletons. Cells sorted as Tregs were CD4+, CD25+ and CD127-/low. The material sequenced was tumor-infiltrating Tregs sorted from the breast tumor. The V call is TRBV5-1, the J call TRBJ2-7; 9 bases match TRBD2. This TCR came from a female donor with breast cancer. This chain's CDR3 is CASSGLAGTNYEQYF. DNA of the CDR3: TGCGCCAGTTCGGGGCTAGCGGGAACCAACTACGAGCAGTACTTC.